This paragraph covers one T cell receptor beta chain sequence. The antigen it recognizes is unknown. No per-base quality is available; no much larger clone lies one base away. CDR1 and CDR2, per the germline V gene, are KGHSH and LQKENI. Germline trimming: 3 bases from V, 3 bases from J; junction bases outside gene matches: 2. The CDR3 contains 13 residues, cysteine and phenylalanine counted. The DNA shown is the 39-base CDR3, in frame from base 1. The method was the immunoSEQ multiplex PCR assay. TCRdb limited this immuneACCESS table to in-frame rearrangements with V and J called. A share of clones is missing; checked studies link under half to unresolved V genes, and the rest is unexplained. The sample table lists over 35,000 clones, roughly nine tenths of them with a count of one. Together, the top ten hold roughly 0.45% of the sample. This sample was taken from a study of T cell changes during pregnancy in multiple sclerosis (dated by TCRdb to about 2019). For the wider study: The study examined how the T cell repertoire changed over the course of pregnancy in women with multiple sclerosis.

This receptor chain uses TRBV18 and TRBJ2-7, with TRBD1 identical over 7 junction bases. Material: CD4+ T cells from peripheral blood mononuclear cells, obtained in the third trimester of pregnancy. This receptor was identified in a female donor in good health, enrolled as a control in a pregnancy study. The CDR3 amino acid sequence is: CASSPAGGYEQYF. The nucleotide sequence reads TGTGCCAGCTCACCCGCAGGGGGCTACGAGCAGTACTTC.